This is a list of T cell receptor beta chains from one sample in a study of OX40 agonist ivuxolimab in advanced cancers. Libraries were prepared by immunoSEQ multiplex PCR; TCRdb keeps only in-frame clonotypes and omits some of them. The data contain around 60,000 clones, 70% to 85% of them singletons. Source: CD4+ or CD8+ T cells sorted from blood, taken in a trial of the OX40 agonist ivuxolimab. The receptors originated from an adult with an advanced solid tumor such as melanoma, head and neck, liver or kidney cancer. Both conserved end residues are part of each CDR3. D genes are given only for firm matches.

j_call d_call v_call cdr3_nt cdr3_aa
TRBJ2-1 TRBD1 TRBV7-2 TGTGCCAGCAGCCCGGGACAGGGACCTCCGGCTATGAATGAGCAGTTCTTC CASSPGQGPPAMNEQFF
TRBJ1-2 . TRBV14 TGTGCCAGCAGCCAAGGGGACCGATACTATGGCTACACCTTC CASSQGDRYYGYTF
TRBJ2-2 . TRBV11-3 TGTGCCAGCAGCCCAAGACGGAACGGGGACGGGGAGCTGTTTTTT CASSPRRNGDGELFF
TRBJ2-3 . TRBV6-5 TGTGCCAGCAGTTCTACCGGGACCCCGAGGGCAGATACGCAGTATTTT CASSSTGTPRADTQYF
TRBJ2-7 . TRBV4-2 TGTGCCAGCAGCCAAGGAATAGGGGGACGCCCAACCTACGAGCAGTACTTC CASSQGIGGRPTYEQYF
TRBJ1-2 TRBD1 TRBV4-2 TGTGCCAGCAGCCATCCGGACAGGGGTAACTATGGCTACACCTTC CASSHPDRGNYGYTF
TRBJ2-1 . TRBV4-3 TGCGCCAGCAGCCAAGATAAGGTGTGGGGGGACCCCAATGAGCAGTTCTTC CASSQDKVWGDPNEQFF
TRBJ2-2 . TRBV11-3 TGTGCCAGCAGCTTAGAGGATACCGGGGAGCTGTTTTTT CASSLEDTGELFF
TRBJ1-1 . TRBV29-1 TGCAGCGTGCCCCGAGGGGTGGCGAACACTGAAGCTTTCTTT CSVPRGVANTEAFF
TRBJ1-2 TRBD1 TRBV7-2 TGTGCCAGCAGCTTCAGACAGGGCAGCACCTTC CASSFRQGSTF
TRBJ1-1 . TRBV4-1 TGCGCCAGCAGCCAACGGAGACCCATGAACACTGAAGCTTTCTTT CASSQRRPMNTEAFF
TRBJ2-5 TRBD2 TRBV7-9 TGTGCCAGCAGCTTAGTTTTGGGACTAGCGTGGAGAATGGAAGAGACCCAGTACTTC CASSLVLGLAWRMEETQYF
TRBJ2-5 . TRBV7-2 TGTGCCAGCAGCTTTACCGGCAATAGGTACTTC CASSFTGNRYF
TRBJ2-2 . TRBV30 TGTGCCTGGAGTTATCGAAATTCAGGGGACGGGGAGCTGTTTTTT CAWSYRNSGDGELFF
TRBJ2-7 . TRBV5-1 TGCGCCAGCAGCTTGGATCGCGGCTACGAGCAGTACTTC CASSLDRGYEQYF
TRBJ2-3 TRBD2 TRBV5-1 TGCGCCAGCAGCCCCCGACTAGCGGAAGTAGATACGCAGTATTTT CASSPRLAEVDTQYF
TRBJ2-3 . TRBV6-5 TGTGCCAGCAGCCCCGGTTTCGTGGCAGATACGCAGTATTTT CASSPGFVADTQYF
TRBJ2-1 . TRBV5-6 TGTGCCAGCAGCCAAAGTCTCAGGGGGGGCTACAATGAGCAGTTCTTC CASSQSLRGGYNEQFF
TRBJ1-1 . TRBV10-3 TGTGCCATCAACTTCCGAGGGCAGGGTACTGAAGCTTTCTTT CAINFRGQGTEAFF
TRBJ2-2 TRBD2 TRBV5-1 TGCGCCAGCAGTTGGGGGGGACGACAGTTCAGGGCGGAAAACACCGGGGAGCTGTTTTTT CASSWGGRQFRAENTGELFF
TRBJ1-5 . TRBV19 TGTGCCAGTACCCCGGACAAAGTCAATCAGCCCCAGCATTTT CASTPDKVNQPQHF
TRBJ1-1 . TRBV6-5 TGTGCCAGCGCCCGGGACACTGAAGCTTTCTTT CASARDTEAFF
TRBJ1-2 . TRBV19 TGTGCCAGTGGAAACCTGGGGACGCCGGATAACTATGGCTACACCTTC CASGNLGTPDNYGYTF
TRBJ1-2 TRBD1 TRBV7-9 TGTGCCAGCAGCTCCCTGACGGGACAGCGTTCTAACTATGGCTACACCTTC CASSSLTGQRSNYGYTF
TRBJ1-2 . TRBV30 TGTGCCTGGAGTGTTGCTGTGACATCCTATGGCTACACCTTC CAWSVAVTSYGYTF
TRBJ1-1 . TRBV19 TGTGCCAGTAGTATAGTCTCGGGACATTGGAACACTGAAGCTTTCTTT CASSIVSGHWNTEAFF
TRBJ2-2 . TRBV7-2 TGTGCCAGCAGCTTCGAAGGACAGAGCACCGGGGAGCTGTTTTTT CASSFEGQSTGELFF
TRBJ1-2 . TRBV7-8 TGTGCCAGCAGCTCCTACAGGTCTACTAACTATGGCTACACCTTC CASSSYRSTNYGYTF
TRBJ1-2 TRBD1 TRBV7-2 TGTGCCAGCAGCTCGGACTACAGGGGATCATATGGCTACACCTTC CASSSDYRGSYGYTF
TRBJ2-7 . TRBV7-8 TGTGCCAGCAGCTTAGTTAGTCGGGGGTTCTCCTACGAGCAGTACTTC CASSLVSRGFSYEQYF